The source of this T cell receptor beta chain is a study of brain T cells in children with intractable seizures. The table came from immunoSEQ multiplex PCR; TCRdb's copy has only in-frame clones and leaves some out. The sample carries 80,000 or so clones, more than 85% recorded once. CDR1 and CDR2 (germline): SNHLY, FYNNEI. CDR3 size: 15 residues. The V and J ends lost 2 bases and 8 bases respectively, with 15 bases between them. The source material was peripheral blood, sampled at surgery. This clonotype was obtained from a boy under three years old with tuberous sclerosis and intractable seizures. The J gene is TRBJ1-4, the V gene TRBV2; D gene ambiguous. CDR3 sequence: CASSERGTEDEKLFF. The CDR3 DNA reads as TGTGCCAGCAGTGAAAGAGGAACTGAGGACGAAAAACTGTTTTTT.